Presented here are 18 T cell receptor beta chains from one specimen sequenced in a study of radiation and T cells in renal cell carcinoma. Method: immunoSEQ multiplex PCR; TCRdb's copy keeps in-frame clones and lacks some. The table shows about 130,000 clones, with around 80% occurring only once. Time point in this sample: baseline pretreatment blood. Documented treatment: 15 Gy SBRT to primary tumor, nephrectomy 4 weeks later. Material: blood, obtained from a patient whose treatment included radiotherapy and nephrectomy. These TCRs come from an older woman with renal cell carcinoma.

V usage is TRBV2 and J usage is TRBJ1-2; D unclear. This CDR3 is built from 13 residues. The V and J ends lost 7 bases and 8 bases respectively, with 17 bases between them. Germline CDR1 is SNHLY and CDR2 is FYNNEI. Here the CDR3 reads CASTLTPSGGYTF. CDR3 in DNA: TGTGCCAGCACCCTGACACCCTCAGGAGGCTACACCTTC.

In this sample, this clone turned up once. Mismatch with germline at one junction end may stem from a read error. The CDR3 is CASSFLGTDTQYF. The CDR3 bases are TGTGCTAGCAGCTTTCTCGGGACGGATACGCAGTATTTT. This chain connects TRBV7-7 to TRBJ2-3; either TRBD1 or TRBD2 may fit D (5 bases each). The CDR3 runs 13 residues. Germline-derived CDR1 and CDR2 are SSHAT and FNYEAQ (reference sequence).

This clone has just a few counts. This chain connects TRBV4-1 to TRBJ2-5, with 7 bases fitting TRBD2. The junction had 7 bases not matched to a gene; V was cut back by 4 bases and J by 2 bases. From germline, CDR1 is MGHRA and CDR2 YSYEKL. This CDR3 is built from 15 residues. The CDR3 is CASSPQLAPQETQYF. The CDR3 region has the DNA TGCGCCAGCAGCCCGCAACTAGCGCCACAAGAGACCCAGTACTTC.

The V call is TRBV7-6, the J call TRBJ2-5; D is unclear. This CDR3 has 14 amino acids. Germline V CDR1 and CDR2: SGHVS, FNYEAQ. Trimming pared 1 base from V and 7 bases from J, leaving 13 bases between. The CDR3 spells CASSLGAGPRTQYF. The CDR3 coding sequence is TGTGCCAGCAGCTTAGGGGCAGGTCCGCGGACCCAGTACTTC.

The chain has TRBV10-3 and TRBJ2-3; 11 bases are shared with TRBD2. V trimming: 6 bases; J trimming: 11 bases; junction bases outside the gene matches: 16. In germline, CDR1 is ENHRY, CDR2 SYGVKD. The CDR3 has 16 amino acids. The CDR3 spells CAIRGGRGTSGGRQYF. The CDR3 DNA is TGTGCCATCAGGGGAGGGAGAGGTACTAGCGGGGGCCGGCAGTATTTT.

V and J are TRBV2 and TRBJ2-3; 10 positions agree with TRBD2. CDR3 length: 14 amino acids. J lost 6 bases, V lost 8 bases, and 8 bases had no gene match. Germline lookup yields CDR1 SNHLY and CDR2 FYNNEI. CDR3 in amino acids: CASAAGGRSDTQYF. The CDR3 nucleotides read TGTGCCAGCGCAGCGGGGGGGCGGTCTGATACGCAGTATTTT. Complete variable domain (other parts from reference TRBV2 and TRBJ2-3): EPEVTQTPSHQVTQMGQEVILRCVPISNHLYFYWYRQILGQKVEFLVSFYNNEISEKSEIFDDQFSVERPDGSNFTLKIRSTKLEDSAMYFCASAAGGRSDTQYFGPGTRLTVL.

In this sample, this clone turned up once. The genes are TRBV27 and TRBJ2-5, with 8 positions matching TRBD1. This CDR3 contains 15 residues. Germline CDR1 is MNHEY and CDR2 is SMNVEV (reference sequence). Unmatched junction bases numbered 10, after V lost 5 bases and J lost 5 bases. The CDR3 bases are TGTGCCAGCAGTCCCTGGACAGGGCAGGGGGAGACCCAGTACTTC. Protein sequence: CASSPWTGQGETQYF.

CDR3 protein: CAWSLDRGLYEQYF. CDR3 in DNA: TGTGCCTGGAGTCTAGACAGGGGGCTATACGAGCAGTACTTC. V is TRBV30 and J is TRBJ2-7, with 10 bases that match TRBD1. The V gene's germline CDR1 is GTSNPN and CDR2 SVGIG (reference sequence). This CDR3 spans 14 amino acids. The trim removed 2 bases at V and 4 bases at J, leaving 5 bases unmatched.

This clone was seen once. The gene calls are TRBV19 and TRBJ1-3, with TRBD1 identical over 8 bases. Germline CDR1 LNHDA, CDR2 SQIVND (reference sequence). Unmatched junction bases numbered 14, after V lost 6 bases and J lost 4 bases. The CDR3 has 17 amino acids. The CDR3 region has the DNA TGTGCCAGTAGGACTACAGGGGGTAGAGGTTTCGGAAACACCATATATTTT. Translated, it gives CASRTTGGRGFGNTIYF.

A single count supports this clone. V is TRBV2 and J is TRBJ2-6; D unclear. Germline V gene data show CDR1 as SNHLY and CDR2 as FYNNEI. Trimming left V 4 bases short and J 4 bases short, with 14 bases between. CDR3 length: 16 residues. This CDR3 is CASSASDAAGANVLTF. The DNA of the CDR3 is TGTGCCAGCAGTGCTTCGGACGCAGCCGGGGCCAACGTCCTGACTTTC.

The chain carries TRBV7-2 and TRBJ1-1; D may be TRBD1 (5 bases). The length of the CDR3 is 15 residues. Germline CDR1 and CDR2: SGHTA and FQGNSA. V lost 0 bases and J 0 bases, leaving 8 bases between the germline ends. CDR3 residues: CASSLATGMNTEAFF. In DNA form, the CDR3 reads TGTGCCAGCAGCTTAGCTACAGGAATGAACACTGAAGCTTTCTTT.

This chain links TRBV28 with TRBJ2-5; 7 positions agree with TRBD2. This CDR3 region has 14 residues. The V gene's germline CDR1 is MDHEN and CDR2 SYDVKM. The V gene end was trimmed by 3 bases and the J gene end by 4 bases; junction bases not matched to a gene: 5. The CDR3 sequence is CASSFQWEGETQYF. In nucleotides, the CDR3 is TGTGCCAGCAGTTTTCAATGGGAGGGAGAGACCCAGTACTTC.

The V and J genes are TRBV10-1 and TRBJ2-7, with 10 bases identical to TRBD1. With V trimmed by 5 bases and J by 7 bases, 11 bases remained unmatched. CDR3 length: 15 residues. Germline V gives CDR1 WNHNN, CDR2 SYGVQD (reference sequence). Here the CDR3 DNA reads TGCGCCAGCAGTAACCCGGGACAGGGGACGGGGGAGCAGTACTTC. It codes for CASSNPGQGTGEQYF.

The chain recombines TRBV13 with TRBJ1-5, with no clear D. Germline-derived CDR1 and CDR2 are PRHDT and FYEKMQ (reference sequence). Between the trimmed V and J ends, which lost 4 bases and 10 bases, there was a span of 14 bases. The CDR3 is 13 residues long. The CDR3 protein is CASSSNPEGPQHF. The CDR3 DNA reads TGTGCCAGCAGCTCAAACCCGGAGGGACCCCAGCATTTT. Supplemented by reference TRBV13 and TRBJ1-5, the full variable domain reads AAGVIQSPRHLIKEKRETATLKCYPIPRHDTVYWYQQGPGQDPQFLISFYEKMQSDKGSIPDRFSAQQFSDYHSELNMSSLELGDSALYFCASSSNPEGPQHFGDGTRLSIL.

This chain links TRBV5-1 with TRBJ2-3; 7 nucleotides agree with TRBD1. The junction had 7 bases not matched to a gene; V was cut back by 0 bases and J by 3 bases. The CDR3 is 16 residues long. Germline CDR1 and CDR2: SGHRS and YFSETQ. For the CDR3, the DNA is TGCGCCAGCAGCTTGGAAGGCAGGGGGTCTACAGATACGCAGTATTTT. Its protein product is CASSLEGRGSTDTQYF.

This chain links TRBV11-3 with TRBJ2-4; maybe TRBD2 (5 bases). Germline CDR1 and CDR2: SGHNT and YENEEA. V lost 1 base, J lost 9 bases, and 10 bases lay in between. This CDR3 is built from 13 residues. The CDR3 sequence is CASSLGRAGIQYF. CDR3 coding DNA: TGTGCCAGCAGCTTAGGGCGGGCAGGCATTCAGTACTTC.

The CDR3 protein is CASSLDRGGTGELFF. The CDR3 coding sequence is TGTGCCAGCAGCCTTGACAGGGGGGGCACCGGGGAGCTGTTTTTT. The chain uses TRBV5-6 and TRBJ2-2; 9 bases align to TRBD1. The CDR3 spans 15 residues. From germline, CDR1 is SGHDT and CDR2 YYEEEE. The V segment lost 4 bases and the J segment 4 bases; nucleotides outside the gene matches: 5.

The chain is built from TRBV11-3 and TRBJ2-3; D gene ambiguous. Germline CDR1 and CDR2: SGHNT and YENEEA. The CDR3 loop spans 14 amino acids. V lost 3 bases to trimming and J lost 0 bases, with 7 bases between them. In DNA form, the CDR3 reads TGTGCCAGCAGCTTGGGCCGGAGCACAGATACGCAGTATTTT. Its translation: CASSLGRSTDTQYF.